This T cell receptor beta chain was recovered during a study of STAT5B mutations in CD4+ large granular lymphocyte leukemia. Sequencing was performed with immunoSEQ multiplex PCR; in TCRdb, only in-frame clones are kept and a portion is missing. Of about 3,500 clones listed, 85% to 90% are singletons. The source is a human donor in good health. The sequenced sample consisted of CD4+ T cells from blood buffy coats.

This chain's CDR3 is CASSKKFAGERGEETQYF. DNA of the CDR3: TGTGCCAGCAGCAAAAAATTCGCAGGGGAGAGGGGGGAAGAGACCCAGTACTTC. This sequence joins TRBV21-1 and TRBJ2-5. TRBV21-1 constitutes a pseudogene. The CDR3 loop spans 18 amino acids.